A selection of T cell receptor beta chains follows, all from one sample in a study of blood T cell repertoires in COVID-19. Some clones are missing from TCRdb's copy, which holds only in-frame ones; the method was immunoSEQ multiplex PCR. The table records under 250,000 clones, roughly 84% of them present only once. The sequenced material came from peripheral blood. The receptor set was obtained from an elderly woman with acute or convalescent COVID-19. Both conserved end residues are part of each CDR3. The D gene is left open where the match is weak. Part of the rows lack a size; the others show once, few, many or a class for expanded clones.

D	V	J	size	CDR3	DNA
TRBD1	TRBV10-3	TRBJ2-4	.	CAISESSDRGNIQYF	TGTGCCATCAGTGAGTCGTCGGACAGGGGAAACATTCAGTACTTC
.	TRBV18	TRBJ2-7	.	CASSPGPGAFYEQYF	TGTGCCAGCTCCCCTGGGCCAGGGGCGTTCTACGAGCAGTACTTC
TRBD2	TRBV15	TRBJ2-2	.	CATSREVGGGPGGELFF	TGTGCCACCAGCAGAGAAGTGGGCGGGGGTCCCGGCGGGGAGCTGTTTTTT
TRBD1	TRBV7-2	TRBJ2-7	few	CASSQDRDPSEQYF	TGTGCCAGCAGCCAGGACAGGGACCCTTCCGAGCAGTACTTC
.	TRBV19	TRBJ1-1	once	CASGIGGGTEAFF	TGTGCCAGTGGGATTGGGGGGGGCACTGAAGCTTTCTTT
TRBD1	TRBV28	TRBJ1-4	.	CASRTGAGKLFF	TGTGCCAGCCGGACAGGGGCGGGAAAACTGTTTTTT
TRBD1	TRBV9	TRBJ1-3	.	CASSVEGTVGNTIYF	TGTGCCAGCAGCGTAGAGGGGACAGTTGGAAACACCATATATTTT
.	TRBV10-1	TRBJ1-1	.	CASSENRPQAFF	TGCGCCAGCAGTGAGAACAGACCTCAAGCTTTCTTT
TRBD1	TRBV2	TRBJ2-2	.	CASSPTRTGRNTGELFF	TGTGCCAGCAGTCCGACGCGGACAGGGAGGAACACCGGGGAGCTGTTTTTT
.	TRBV28	TRBJ1-4	.	CASSSLSGATNEKLFF	TGTGCCAGCAGTTCCCTCAGCGGCGCAACTAATGAAAAACTGTTTTTT
TRBD2	TRBV9	TRBJ2-1	.	CASSEGAGGNEQFF	TGTGCCAGCAGCGAGGGAGCCGGGGGGAATGAGCAGTTCTTC
.	TRBV28	TRBJ1-2	few	CASSLGGSYGYTF	TGTGCCAGCAGTTTAGGTGGGAGCTATGGCTACACCTTC
TRBD1	TRBV19	TRBJ2-1	once	CASRPAGTAYNEQFF	TGTGCCAGTCGACCTGCCGGGACAGCCTACAATGAGCAGTTCTTC
TRBD1	TRBV19	TRBJ1-1	.	CASSIPQGALLPDMNTEAFF	TGTGCCAGTAGTATACCCCAGGGGGCCTTGCTACCGGACATGAACACTGAAGCTTTCTTT
.	TRBV5-1	TRBJ2-3	.	CASSPDAADRSTDTQYF	TGCGCCAGCAGCCCCGACGCGGCTGATCGAAGCACAGATACGCAGTATTTT
.	TRBV7-9	TRBJ1-1	.	CASSLQGNRNTEAFF	TGTGCCAGCAGCTTACAGGGGAATCGGAACACTGAAGCTTTCTTT
TRBD2	TRBV6-6	TRBJ2-5	.	CASDRGLAGGSQYF	TGTGCCAGCGACCGGGGACTAGCGGGGGGCTCGCAGTACTTC
TRBD1	TRBV5-5	TRBJ1-6	few	CASSPGQGYSPLHF	TGTGCCAGCAGTCCGGGACAGGGATATTCACCCCTCCACTTT
TRBD1	TRBV4-2	TRBJ1-2	.	CASSQDGTGAFNYGYTF	TGTGCCAGCAGCCAAGATGGGACAGGGGCCTTTAACTATGGCTACACCTTC
TRBD2	TRBV24-1	TRBJ2-7	.	CATSDFWTSGLLYEQYF	TGTGCCACCAGTGATTTTTGGACTAGCGGCCTCCTCTACGAGCAGTACTTC
.	TRBV11-3	TRBJ2-2	.	CASSPGGPPGELFF	TGTGCCAGCAGCCCGGGGGGCCCTCCCGGGGAGCTGTTTTTT
.	TRBV3-1/TRBV3-2	TRBJ1-5	few	CASSQDALGRPQHF	TGTGCCAGCAGCCAAGATGCCCTAGGCAGGCCCCAGCATTTT
.	TRBV27	TRBJ1-1	.	CASSTYTLGQTVSAEAFF	TGTGCCAGCAGTACTTATACGCTCGGACAGACTGTGTCCGCTGAAGCTTTCTTT
.	TRBV5-1	TRBJ1-4	.	CASKTGGNEKLFF	TGCGCCAGCAAGACAGGAGGCAATGAAAAACTGTTTTTT
.	TRBV19	TRBJ1-2	.	CASRGGAGVNYGYTF	TGTGCCAGTAGAGGGGGGGCAGGCGTCAACTATGGCTACACCTTC
.	TRBV5-4	TRBJ2-1	.	CASSLGAGLDEQFF	TGTGCCAGCAGCTTGGGGGCAGGGTTGGATGAGCAGTTCTTC
.	TRBV6-5	TRBJ1-2	.	CASRSEGNYGYTF	TGTGCCAGCAGGTCCGAGGGAAATTATGGCTACACCTTC
TRBD1	TRBV11-3	TRBJ1-6	.	CASSLDGRTGDSPLHF	TGTGCCAGCAGCTTAGATGGGAGGACAGGGGATTCACCCCTCCACTTT
.	TRBV7-3	TRBJ2-2	many	CASSPGNTGELFF	TGTGCCAGCAGCCCGGGGAACACCGGGGAGCTGTTTTTT
TRBD1	TRBV6-5	TRBJ1-5	.	CASRPTGSSNQPQHF	TGTGCCAGCAGACCGACAGGGTCGAGCAATCAGCCCCAGCATTTT
.	TRBV28	TRBJ2-5	once	CASLTVGDKYQETQYF	TGTGCCAGCCTTACGGTTGGCGACAAGTACCAAGAGACCCAGTACTTC
TRBD2	TRBV7-9	TRBJ2-2	.	CASSLRGFTGELFF	TGTGCCAGCAGCTTGCGGGGGTTCACCGGGGAGCTGTTTTTT
.	TRBV11-2	TRBJ2-7	.	CASTPGVGHAYEQYF	TGTGCCAGCACCCCGGGGGTGGGCCATGCGTACGAGCAGTACTTC
TRBD2	TRBV28	TRBJ2-1	.	CASTGASGGNYNEQFF	TGTGCCAGCACAGGGGCTAGCGGGGGGAATTACAATGAGCAGTTCTTC
.	TRBV5-1	TRBJ1-5	.	CASSLGGGNQPQHF	TGCGCCAGCAGCTTAGGAGGGGGCAATCAGCCCCAGCATTTT
.	TRBV6-5	TRBJ2-7	.	CASRRAEGGEQYF	TGTGCCAGCAGGCGAGCGGAGGGCGGCGAGCAGTACTTC
.	TRBV9	TRBJ1-4	.	CASSTLGVDREKLFF	TGTGCCAGCAGCACCCTAGGGGTGGATCGTGAAAAACTGTTTTTT
.	TRBV20-1	TRBJ2-1	few	CSATRGNEQFF	TGCAGTGCCACGAGGGGGAATGAGCAGTTCTTC
.	TRBV11-2	TRBJ2-7	.	CASSLGTGGLSSYEQYF	TGTGCCAGCAGCTTAGGGACGGGGGGCCTCAGCTCCTACGAGCAGTACTTC
.	TRBV7-2	TRBJ1-4	.	CASSSQTGRDEKLFF	TGTGCCAGCAGCTCACAAACAGGGAGAGACGAAAAACTGTTTTTT